This entry describes one T cell receptor beta chain. Its antigen is not identified. It was with 60 Vbeta and 13 Jbeta primers that the PCR ran. Profiling relied on immunoSEQ multiplex PCR, and the TCRdb table lists in-frame clones only, not all of them. The sample consists of some 48,000 clones, over 70% of them appearing once. This sample was included in a study of cytomegalovirus exposure and HLA in healthy donors. This CDR3 has 14 residues. The ends were cut back, 6 bases at V and 1 base at J, with 12 bases in the middle. Per germline, CDR1 SEHNR and CDR2 FQNEAQ (reference sequence). All the people who gave samples were healthy bone marrow donors. Donors counted as nominally healthy when sampled, yet unrecorded immune exposures were likely. The study's findings and limits: Many donors carried some public TCRs, although rarity characterized most TCR sequences.

Sequenced: PBMCs. This receptor was taken from a man younger than 45 in good health and CMV-seropositive. V gene TRBV7-9 combines with J gene TRBJ1-1; possibly TRBD1 for D (6 bases). This CDR3 reads CASRFGGANTEAFF. DNA of the CDR3: TGTGCCAGCAGATTTGGGGGGGCGAACACTGAAGCTTTCTTT.